These 5 T cell receptor beta chains share one sample of origin, sequenced in a study of blood T cell repertoires in COVID-19. Here immunoSEQ multiplex PCR was the method, and the copy in TCRdb shows in-frame clones only, minus some. The sample has under 300,000 clones; just under 85% are singletons. What was sequenced was peripheral blood. These receptors were obtained from a woman in her sixties or seventies with active or convalescent COVID-19.

This clone was recorded at least ten times. The rearrangement uses TRBV28 and TRBJ2-2; tentative D call: TRBD2 (5 bases). The CDR3 loop spans 15 amino acids. CDR1 and CDR2 from the germline V gene are MDHEN and SYDVKM. Trimming left V 3 bases short and J 1 base short, with 9 bases between. CDR3 loop: CASSFVGVNTGELFF. CDR3 DNA: TGTGCCAGCAGTTTTGTGGGAGTGAACACCGGGGAGCTGTTTTTT.

The V gene is TRBV19, the J gene TRBJ2-1; TRBD2 might be the D (5 bases). This CDR3 is 17 amino acids long. Germline CDR1 reads LNHDA; CDR2 reads SQIVND (reference sequence). Trimming took off 5 bases at V and 0 bases at J, with 17 bases between the two ends. CDR3 coding DNA: TGTGCCAGTAGTCTTCCCCCACTAGGGAGCTCCTACAATGAGCAGTTCTTC. Amino acid sequence: CASSLPPLGSSYNEQFF.

The genes are TRBV4-2 and TRBJ2-3; 16 bases are a match to TRBD2. V lost 3 bases and J lost 2; bases outside the gene matches: 5. Germline V gene data show CDR1 as LGHNA and CDR2 as YNFKEQ. This CDR3 region has 18 residues. The CDR3 region has the DNA TGTGCCAGCAGCCATAGGGGGACTAGCGGGAGGGCCACAGATACGCAGTATTTT. Amino acid sequence: CASSHRGTSGRATDTQYF.

This clone appeared once. The chain carries TRBV7-7 and TRBJ2-1, with 7 bases aligning to TRBD1. Germline CDR1 reads SSHAT; CDR2 reads FNYEAQ (reference sequence). This CDR3 contains 15 residues. CDR3 coding DNA: TGTGCTAGCTCCAGGGCGACAGGGAGTTACAATGAGCAGTTCTTC. Amino acid sequence: CASSRATGSYNEQFF.

V and J are TRBV28 and TRBJ1-5, with a weak D call TRBD1 (6 bases). The CDR3 is 17 amino acids. Germline V lookup: CDR1 MDHEN, CDR2 SYDVKM. Trimming cost V 6 bases and J 3 bases, with 21 bases left between them. CDR3 in amino acids: CASSRGGQGLDNQPQHF. The CDR3 DNA follows: TGTGCCAGCAGCCGGGGGGGGCAGGGTCTCGACAATCAGCCCCAGCATTTT.